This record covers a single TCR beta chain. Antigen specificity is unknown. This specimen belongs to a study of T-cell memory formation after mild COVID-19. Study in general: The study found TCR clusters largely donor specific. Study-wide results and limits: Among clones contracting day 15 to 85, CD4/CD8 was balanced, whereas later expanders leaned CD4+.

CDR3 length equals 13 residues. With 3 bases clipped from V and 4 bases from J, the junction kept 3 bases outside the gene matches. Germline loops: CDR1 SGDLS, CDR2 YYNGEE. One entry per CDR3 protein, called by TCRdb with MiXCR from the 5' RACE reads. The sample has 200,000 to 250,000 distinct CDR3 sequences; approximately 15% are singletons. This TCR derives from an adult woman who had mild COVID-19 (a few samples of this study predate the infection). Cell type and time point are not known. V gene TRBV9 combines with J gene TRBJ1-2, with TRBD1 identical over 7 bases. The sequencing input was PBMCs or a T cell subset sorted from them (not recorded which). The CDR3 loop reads CASSGQGSYGYTF. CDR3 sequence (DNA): TGTGCCAGCAGCGGACAGGGAAGCTATGGCTACACCTTC.